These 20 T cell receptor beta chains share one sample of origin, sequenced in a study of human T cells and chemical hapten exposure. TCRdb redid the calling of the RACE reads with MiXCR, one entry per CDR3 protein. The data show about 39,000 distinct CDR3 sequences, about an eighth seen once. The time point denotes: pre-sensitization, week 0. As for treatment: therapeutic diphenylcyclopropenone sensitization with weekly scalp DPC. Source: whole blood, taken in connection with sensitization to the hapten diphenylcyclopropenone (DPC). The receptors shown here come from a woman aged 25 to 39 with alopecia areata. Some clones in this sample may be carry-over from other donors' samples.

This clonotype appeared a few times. Here the CDR3 reads CSARERTGAGELFF. As DNA, the CDR3 is TGCAGTGCTAGAGAGAGGACAGGGGCCGGGGAGCTGTTTTTT. J is TRBJ2-2 and V is TRBV20-1; 9 nucleotides agree with TRBD1. V was clipped by 0 bases and J by 6 bases; unmatched bases: 2. CDR3 size: 14 residues. CDR1 is DFQATT, CDR2 SNEGSKA, per germline (reference sequence).

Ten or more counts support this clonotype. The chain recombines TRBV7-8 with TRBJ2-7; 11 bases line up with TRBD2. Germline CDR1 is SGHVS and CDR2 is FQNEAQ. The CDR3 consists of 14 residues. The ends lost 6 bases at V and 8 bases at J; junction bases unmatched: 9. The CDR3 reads CASRTGTSGLKQYF. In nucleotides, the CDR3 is TGTGCCAGCAGGACCGGGACTAGCGGTCTCAAGCAGTACTTC.

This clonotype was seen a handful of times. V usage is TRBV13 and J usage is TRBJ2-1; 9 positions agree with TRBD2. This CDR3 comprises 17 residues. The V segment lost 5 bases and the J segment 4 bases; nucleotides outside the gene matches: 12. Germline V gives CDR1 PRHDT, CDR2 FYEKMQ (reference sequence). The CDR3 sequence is CASSRPPGLAVYNEQFF. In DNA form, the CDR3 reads TGTGCCAGCAGCCGACCCCCGGGACTAGCAGTATACAATGAGCAGTTCTTC.

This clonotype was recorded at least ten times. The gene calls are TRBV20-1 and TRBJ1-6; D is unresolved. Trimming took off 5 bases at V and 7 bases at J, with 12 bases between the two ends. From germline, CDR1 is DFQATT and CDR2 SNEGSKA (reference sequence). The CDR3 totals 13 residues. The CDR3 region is CSAPTTANSPLHF. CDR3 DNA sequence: TGCAGTGCTCCCACCACAGCGAATTCACCCCTCCACTTT.

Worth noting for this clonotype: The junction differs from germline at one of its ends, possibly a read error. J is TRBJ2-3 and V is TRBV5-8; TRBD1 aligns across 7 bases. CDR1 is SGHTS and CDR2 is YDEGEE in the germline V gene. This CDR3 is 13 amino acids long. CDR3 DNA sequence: TGTGCCAGCAGCTTGAAGGGGGCAGAGACGCAGTATTTT. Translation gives CASSLKGAETQYF.

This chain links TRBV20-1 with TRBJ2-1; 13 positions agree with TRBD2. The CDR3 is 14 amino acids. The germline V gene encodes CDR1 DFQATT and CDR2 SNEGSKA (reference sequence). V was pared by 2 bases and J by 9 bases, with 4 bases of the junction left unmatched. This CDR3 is CSARKTSGRIEQFF. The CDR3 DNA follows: TGCAGTGCTAGAAAGACTAGCGGGAGGATTGAGCAGTTCTTC.

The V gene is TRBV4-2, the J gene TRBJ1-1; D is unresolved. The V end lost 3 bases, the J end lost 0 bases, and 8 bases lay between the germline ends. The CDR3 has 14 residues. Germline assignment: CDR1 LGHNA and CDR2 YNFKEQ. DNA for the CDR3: TGTGCCAGCAGCCAGCAGGTGATGAACACTGAAGCTTTCTTT. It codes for CASSQQVMNTEAFF.

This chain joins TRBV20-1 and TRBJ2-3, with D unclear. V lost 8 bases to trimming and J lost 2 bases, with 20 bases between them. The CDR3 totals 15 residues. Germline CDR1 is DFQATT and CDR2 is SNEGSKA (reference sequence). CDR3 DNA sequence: TGCAGTTCCAATAGGGCGGAATCAGTCACAGATACGCAGTATTTT. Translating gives CSSNRAESVTDTQYF.

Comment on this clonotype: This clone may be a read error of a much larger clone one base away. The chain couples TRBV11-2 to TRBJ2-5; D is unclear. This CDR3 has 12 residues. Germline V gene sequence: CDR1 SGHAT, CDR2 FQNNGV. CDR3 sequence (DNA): TGTGCCAGCAGCTTAGAATCGACCAAGGCGTGCTTC. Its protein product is CASSLESTKACF.

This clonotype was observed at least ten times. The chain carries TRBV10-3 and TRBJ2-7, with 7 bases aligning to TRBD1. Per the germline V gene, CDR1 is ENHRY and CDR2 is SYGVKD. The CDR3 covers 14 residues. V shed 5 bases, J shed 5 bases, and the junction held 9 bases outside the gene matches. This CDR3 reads CAISNTGTADEQYF. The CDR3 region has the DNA TGTGCCATCAGTAATACCGGGACAGCCGACGAGCAGTACTTC.

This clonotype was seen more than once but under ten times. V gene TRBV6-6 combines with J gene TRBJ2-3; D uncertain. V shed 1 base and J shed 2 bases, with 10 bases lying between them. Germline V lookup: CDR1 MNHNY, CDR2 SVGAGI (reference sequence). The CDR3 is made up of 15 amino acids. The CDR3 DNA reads TGTGCCAGCAGTTACTGGTCAGGAGACACAGATACGCAGTATTTT. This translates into CASSYWSGDTDTQYF.

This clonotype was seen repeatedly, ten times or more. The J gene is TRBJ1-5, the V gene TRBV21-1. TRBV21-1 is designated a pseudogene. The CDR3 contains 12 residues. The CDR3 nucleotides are TGTGCCAGCAGCAAGGGTGGTCAGCCCCAGCATTTT. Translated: CASSKGGQPQHF.

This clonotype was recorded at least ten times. The CDR3 region is CASSYSKERVGSTDTQYF. CDR3 DNA sequence: TGTGCCAGCAGTTACTCGAAGGAGCGGGTGGGATCCACAGATACGCAGTATTTT. The V gene is TRBV6-2 or TRBV6-3, the J gene TRBJ2-3; possibly TRBD2 for D (6 bases). Germline values: CDR1 MNHEY, CDR2 SVGEGT. V was shortened by 0 bases and J by 2 bases, with 18 bases between the two germline ends. CDR3 length: 18 residues.

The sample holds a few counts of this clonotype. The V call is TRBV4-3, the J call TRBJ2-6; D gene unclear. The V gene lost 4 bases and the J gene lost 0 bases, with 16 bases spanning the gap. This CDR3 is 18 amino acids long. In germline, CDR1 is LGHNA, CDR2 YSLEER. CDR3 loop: CASSPEGRTFSGANVLTF. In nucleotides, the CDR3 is TGCGCCAGCAGCCCTGAAGGAAGGACGTTCTCTGGGGCCAACGTCCTGACTTTC.

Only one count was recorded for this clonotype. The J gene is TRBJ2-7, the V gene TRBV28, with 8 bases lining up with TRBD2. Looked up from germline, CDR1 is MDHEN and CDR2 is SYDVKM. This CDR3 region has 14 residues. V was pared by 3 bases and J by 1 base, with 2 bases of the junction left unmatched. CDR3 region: CASSLAGGSYEQYF. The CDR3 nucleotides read TGTGCCAGCAGTTTGGCGGGAGGATCCTACGAGCAGTACTTC.

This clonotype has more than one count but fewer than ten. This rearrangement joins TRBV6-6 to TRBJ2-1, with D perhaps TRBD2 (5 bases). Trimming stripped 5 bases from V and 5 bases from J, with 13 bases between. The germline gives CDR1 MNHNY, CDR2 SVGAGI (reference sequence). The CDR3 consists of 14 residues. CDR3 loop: CASSPGLANNEQFF. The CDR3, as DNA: TGTGCCAGCAGTCCCGGGCTAGCCAACAATGAGCAGTTCTTC.

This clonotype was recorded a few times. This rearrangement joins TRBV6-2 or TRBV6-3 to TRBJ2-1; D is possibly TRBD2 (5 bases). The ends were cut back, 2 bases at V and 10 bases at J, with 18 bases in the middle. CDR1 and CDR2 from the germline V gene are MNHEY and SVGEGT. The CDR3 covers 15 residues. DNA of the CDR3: TGTGCCAGCAGTTACCTACCTAGCAGCCGCCCAGAGCAGTTCTTC. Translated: CASSYLPSSRPEQFF.

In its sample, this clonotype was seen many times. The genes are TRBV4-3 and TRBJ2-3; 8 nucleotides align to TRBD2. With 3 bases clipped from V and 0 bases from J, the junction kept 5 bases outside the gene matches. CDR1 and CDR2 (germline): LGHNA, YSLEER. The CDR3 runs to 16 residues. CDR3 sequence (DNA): TGCGCCAGCAGCCAGGAAACTAGCGGAAGCACAGATACGCAGTATTTT. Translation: CASSQETSGSTDTQYF.

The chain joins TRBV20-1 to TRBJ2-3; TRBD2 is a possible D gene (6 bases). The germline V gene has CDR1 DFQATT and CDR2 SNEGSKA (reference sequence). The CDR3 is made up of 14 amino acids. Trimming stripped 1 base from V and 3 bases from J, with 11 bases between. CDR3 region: CSARAGAWTDTQYF. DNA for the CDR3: TGCAGTGCTAGAGCGGGAGCGTGGACAGATACGCAGTATTTT.

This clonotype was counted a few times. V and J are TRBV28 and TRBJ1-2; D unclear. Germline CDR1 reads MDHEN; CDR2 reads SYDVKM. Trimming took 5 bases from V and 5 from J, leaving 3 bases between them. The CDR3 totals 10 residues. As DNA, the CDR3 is TGTGCCAGCAGTCAATATGGCTACACCTTC. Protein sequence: CASSQYGYTF.